This is a list of T cell receptor beta chains from one sample in a study of T-cell reconstitution after alpha-beta-depleted transplantation in children. TCRdb itself ran the PCR reads through MiXCR, one entry per CDR3 protein. The sample lists hundreds of thousands of distinct CDR3 sequences; approximately 10% were seen once. The specimen was peripheral blood, collected 180 days after TCRalphabeta/CD19-depleted stem cell transplant. These TCRs come from a male patient between 2 and 9 years old who had a stem cell transplant for chronic granulomatous disease, so the T cells may come from the graft donor. The CDR3 runs from the conserved cysteine through the conserved F or W. A D gene is named only where the DNA matches it firmly. Clone size, where shown, is once, few, many, or a class for clones that have expanded.

>TRBJ2-7|.|TRBV18|.
CASSPPDREYEHYF
TGTGCCAGCTCACCACCGGACCGGGAGTACGAGCATTACTTC
>TRBJ2-1|.|TRBV30|TRBD2
CAWSVRAGVNEQFF
TGTGCCTGGAGTGTCAGAGCGGGAGTTAATGAGCAGTTCTTC
>TRBJ2-7|many|TRBV5-6|TRBD2
CASSLEGLRDYEQYF
TGTGCCAGCAGCTTGGAGGGACTACGGGACTACGAGCAGTACTTC
>TRBJ2-2|many|TRBV5-1|TRBD1
CASKVGQAVGYTGELFF
TGCGCCAGCAAAGTGGGACAGGCCGTTGGGTACACCGGGGAGCTGTTTTTT
>TRBJ1-2|many|TRBV28|.
CASSPYGPSYGYTF
TGTGCCAGCAGTCCATACGGGCCAAGCTATGGCTACACCTTC
>TRBJ2-5|few|TRBV14|TRBD2
CASSQNVGRAGTQYF
TGTGCCAGCAGCCAAAACGTCGGGAGGGCCGGGACCCAGTACTTC
>TRBJ2-1|many|TRBV20-1|TRBD2
CSARIGTSGKREQFF
TGCAGTGCTAGAATAGGGACTAGCGGCAAACGTGAGCAGTTCTTC
>TRBJ1-5|many|TRBV30|.
CACSLAASNQPQHF
TGTGCCTGCTCGTTGGCGGCTAGCAATCAGCCCCAGCATTTT
>TRBJ1-1|many|TRBV29-1|.
CSVEEFQGRNTEAFF
TGCAGCGTTGAAGAGTTTCAGGGAAGGAACACTGAAGCTTTCTTT
>TRBJ1-5|many|TRBV4-2|.
CASSQDAGFANQPQHF
TGTGCCAGCAGCCAAGACGCTGGCTTTGCCAATCAGCCCCAGCATTTT
>TRBJ1-2|many|TRBV7-6|.
CASSLLAGPDYGYTF
TGTGCCAGCAGCTTATTAGCAGGTCCAGACTATGGCTACACCTTC
>TRBJ2-3|many|TRBV29-1|TRBD1
CSVEGSGGSKDTQYF
TGCAGCGTTGAAGGGTCAGGGGGCTCGAAAGATACGCAGTATTTT
>TRBJ2-1|many|TRBV7-2|.
CASSLVGYNEQFF
TGTGCCAGCAGCTTAGTTGGGTACAATGAGCAGTTCTTC
>TRBJ2-1|.|TRBV5-1|.
CASSLSAGQPYTSKQFF
TGCGCCAGCAGCTTGTCGGCGGGTCAACCGTACACCTCCAAGCAGTTCTTC
>TRBJ2-7|many|TRBV4-1|.
CASSQPGLPYEQYF
TGCGCCAGCAGCCAACCGGGACTCCCCTACGAGCAGTACTTC
>TRBJ2-1|many|TRBV12-3/TRBV12-4|.
CASSFIGQIGNEQFF
TGTGCCAGCAGTTTCATCGGGCAGATAGGGAATGAGCAGTTCTTC
>TRBJ2-7|many|TRBV20-1|TRBD1
CSARFWDRVYEQYF
TGCAGTGCTAGGTTTTGGGACAGGGTCTACGAGCAGTACTTC
>TRBJ2-7|many|TRBV7-6|.
CASSLAVQGIYEQYF
TGTGCCAGCAGCTTAGCGGTCCAGGGGATCTACGAGCAGTACTTC
>TRBJ2-7|many|TRBV5-1|.
CASSMDLVGGNEQYF
TGCGCCAGCAGCATGGACCTAGTAGGAGGGAACGAGCAGTACTTC
>TRBJ2-3|few|TRBV5-1|.
CASSSPDAQYF
TGCGCCAGCAGCTCGCCGGATGCGCAGTATTTT
>TRBJ2-5|many|TRBV28|TRBD2
CASSSRTSGSRRETQYF
TGTGCCAGCAGTTCCAGGACTAGCGGGAGCCGCCGGGAGACCCAGTACTTC
>TRBJ2-1|many|TRBV9|TRBD1
CASSPGAGQASYNEQFF
TGTGCCAGCAGCCCCGGCGCCGGACAGGCCTCCTACAATGAGCAGTTCTTC
>TRBJ2-3|few|TRBV30|TRBD2
CAWSAYRTSGTTDTQYF
TGTGCCTGGAGTGCCTATCGGACTAGCGGCACCACAGATACGCAGTATTTT